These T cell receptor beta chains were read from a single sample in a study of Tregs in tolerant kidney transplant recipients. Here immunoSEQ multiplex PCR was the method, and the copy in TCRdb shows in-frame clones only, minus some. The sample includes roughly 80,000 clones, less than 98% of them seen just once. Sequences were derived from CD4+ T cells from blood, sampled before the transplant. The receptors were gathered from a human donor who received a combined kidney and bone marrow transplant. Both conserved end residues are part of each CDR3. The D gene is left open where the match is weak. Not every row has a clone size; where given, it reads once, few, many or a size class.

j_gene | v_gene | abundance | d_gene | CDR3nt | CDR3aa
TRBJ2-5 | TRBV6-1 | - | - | TGTGCCAGCAGTCTGGATTACAGGGCTTTGGGGACCCAGTACTTC | CASSLDYRALGTQYF
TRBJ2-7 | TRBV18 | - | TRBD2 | TGTGCCAGCTCACCACCGGCTAGCGGGGGCTACGAGCAGTACTTC | CASSPPASGGYEQYF
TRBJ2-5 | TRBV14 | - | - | TGTGCCAGCAGCCTGGGGGCACAAGAGACCCAGTACTTC | CASSLGAQETQYF
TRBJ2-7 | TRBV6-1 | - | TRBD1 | TGTGCCAGCACGCTAATACAGGGGGGCACCTACGAGCAGTACTTC | CASTLIQGGTYEQYF
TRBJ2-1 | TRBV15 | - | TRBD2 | TGTGCCACCAGCAGAGATCTAGTCCTAGCGGGTTCCGATGGAAATGAGCAGTTCTTC | CATSRDLVLAGSDGNEQFF
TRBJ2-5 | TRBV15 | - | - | TGTGCCACCAGCAACTTTCGGTTGCAGACCCAGTACTTC | CATSNFRLQTQYF
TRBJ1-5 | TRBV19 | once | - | TGTGCCAGTAGTATACCGCAGGCCAATCAGCCCCAGCATTTT | CASSIPQANQPQHF
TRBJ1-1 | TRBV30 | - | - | TGTGCCTGGAAGCTGAACACTGAAGCTTTCTTT | CAWKLNTEAFF
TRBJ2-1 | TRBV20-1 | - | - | TGCAGTGCTAGGGGGCACAATGAGCAGTTCTTC | CSARGHNEQFF
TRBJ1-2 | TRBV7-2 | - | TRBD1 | TGTGCCAGCAGCCCATCCGGACAGGGAACCTATGGCTACACCTTC | CASSPSGQGTYGYTF
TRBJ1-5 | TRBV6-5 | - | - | TGTGCCAGCAGTTATCAAAGGGGGACCGAGTGGCCCCAGCATTTT | CASSYQRGTEWPQHF
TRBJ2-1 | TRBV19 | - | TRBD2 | TGTGCCAGTAGTATAGCGCGGGGGGGGACCAATGAGCAGTTCTTC | CASSIARGGTNEQFF
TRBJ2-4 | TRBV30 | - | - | TGTGCCTGGAGCCAGGGCAAAAACATTCAGTACTTC | CAWSQGKNIQYF
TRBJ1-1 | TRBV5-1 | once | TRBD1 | TGCGCCAGCACCAGGGACAGGGGGTTTACTGAAGCTTTCTTT | CASTRDRGFTEAFF
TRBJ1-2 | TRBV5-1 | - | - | TGCGCCAGCAGCTTGGGGGCAGGGGAAAGCTACACCTTC | CASSLGAGESYTF
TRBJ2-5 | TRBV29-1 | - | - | TGCAGCGTTGATTTGGGACGAGGGGGAGAGACCCAGTACTTC | CSVDLGRGGETQYF
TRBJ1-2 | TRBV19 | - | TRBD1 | TGTGCCAGTAGGTCGACAGGGGACAACCCCTATGGCTACACCTTC | CASRSTGDNPYGYTF
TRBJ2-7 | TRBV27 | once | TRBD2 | TGTGCCAGCAGAGACGGACTAGCGGGAGCGGGGTACGAGCAGTACTTC | CASRDGLAGAGYEQYF